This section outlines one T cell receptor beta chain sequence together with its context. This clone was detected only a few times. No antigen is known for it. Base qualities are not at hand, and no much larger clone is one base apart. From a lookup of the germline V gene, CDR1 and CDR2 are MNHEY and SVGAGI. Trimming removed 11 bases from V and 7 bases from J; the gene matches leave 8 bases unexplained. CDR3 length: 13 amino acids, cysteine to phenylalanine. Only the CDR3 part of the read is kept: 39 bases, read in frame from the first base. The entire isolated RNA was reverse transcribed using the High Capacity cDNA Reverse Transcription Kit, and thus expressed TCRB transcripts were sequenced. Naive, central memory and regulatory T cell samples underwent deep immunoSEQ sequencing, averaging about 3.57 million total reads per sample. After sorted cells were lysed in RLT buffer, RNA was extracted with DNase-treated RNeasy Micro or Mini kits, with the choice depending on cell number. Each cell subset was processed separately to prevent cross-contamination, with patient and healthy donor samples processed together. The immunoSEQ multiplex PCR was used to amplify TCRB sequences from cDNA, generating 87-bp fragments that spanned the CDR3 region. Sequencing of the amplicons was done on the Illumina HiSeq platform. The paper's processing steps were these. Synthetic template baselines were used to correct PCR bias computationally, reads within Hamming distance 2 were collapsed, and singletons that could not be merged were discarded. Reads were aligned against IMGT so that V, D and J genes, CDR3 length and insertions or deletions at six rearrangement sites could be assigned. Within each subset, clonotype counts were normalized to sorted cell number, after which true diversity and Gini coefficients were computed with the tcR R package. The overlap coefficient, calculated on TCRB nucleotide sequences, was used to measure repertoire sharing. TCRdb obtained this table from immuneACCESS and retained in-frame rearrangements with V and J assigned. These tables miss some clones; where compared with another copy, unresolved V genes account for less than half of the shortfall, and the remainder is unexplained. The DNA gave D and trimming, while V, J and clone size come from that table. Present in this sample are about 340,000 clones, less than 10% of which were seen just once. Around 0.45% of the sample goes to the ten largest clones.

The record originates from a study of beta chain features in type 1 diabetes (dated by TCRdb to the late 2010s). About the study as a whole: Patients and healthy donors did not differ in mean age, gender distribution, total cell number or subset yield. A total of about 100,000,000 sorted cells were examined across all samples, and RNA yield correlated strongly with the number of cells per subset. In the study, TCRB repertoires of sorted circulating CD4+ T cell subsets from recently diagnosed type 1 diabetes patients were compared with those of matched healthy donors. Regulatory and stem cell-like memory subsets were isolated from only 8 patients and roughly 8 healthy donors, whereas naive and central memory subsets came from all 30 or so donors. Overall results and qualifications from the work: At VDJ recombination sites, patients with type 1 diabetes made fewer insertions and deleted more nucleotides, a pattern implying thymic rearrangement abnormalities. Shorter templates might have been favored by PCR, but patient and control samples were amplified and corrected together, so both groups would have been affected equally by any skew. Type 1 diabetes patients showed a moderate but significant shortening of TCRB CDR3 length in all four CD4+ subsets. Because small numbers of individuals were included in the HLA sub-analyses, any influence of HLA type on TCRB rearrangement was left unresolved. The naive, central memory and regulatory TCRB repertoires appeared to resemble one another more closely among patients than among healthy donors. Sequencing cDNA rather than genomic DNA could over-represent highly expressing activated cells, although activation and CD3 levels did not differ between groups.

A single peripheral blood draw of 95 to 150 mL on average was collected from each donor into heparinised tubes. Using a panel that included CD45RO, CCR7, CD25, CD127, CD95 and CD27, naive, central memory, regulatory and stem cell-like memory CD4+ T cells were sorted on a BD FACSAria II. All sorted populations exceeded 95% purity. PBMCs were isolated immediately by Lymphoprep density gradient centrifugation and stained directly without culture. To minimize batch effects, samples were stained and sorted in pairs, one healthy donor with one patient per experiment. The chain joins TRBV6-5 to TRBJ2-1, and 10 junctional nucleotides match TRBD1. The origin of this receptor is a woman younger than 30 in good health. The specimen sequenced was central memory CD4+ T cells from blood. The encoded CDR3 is CAVRQGAGNEQFF. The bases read TGTGCCGTTCGACAGGGGGCAGGGAATGAGCAGTTCTTC.